Listed below are T cell receptor beta chains from one sample, sequenced in a study of T cells in Graves' hyperthyroidism and ophthalmopathy. TCRdb processed the multiplex PCR reads anew with MiXCR; each CDR3 protein has one entry. In the table there are over 700,000 distinct CDR3 sequences, roughly 32% of which are singletons. Sequencing was done on a sample of blood. All receptors come from a woman aged 40 to 50 with Graves' hyperthyroidism. CDR3s include the opening cysteine and the closing phenylalanine or tryptophan. A D gene is named only where the DNA matches it firmly. The size field is filled for only some rows; it gives once, few, many or a size class.

J: TRBJ1-1; V: TRBV20-1; D: -; size: few; CDR3: CSATKGGPNTEAFF; DNA: TGCAGTGCCACAAAGGGGGGACCGAACACTGAAGCTTTCTTT
J: TRBJ2-2; V: TRBV11-2; D: -; size: -; CDR3: CASSPTGTTGELFF; DNA: TGTGCCAGCAGTCCAACAGGGACCACCGGGGAGCTGTTTTTT
J: TRBJ1-5; V: TRBV29-1; D: -; size: -; CDR3: CSGWDTGNQPQHF; DNA: TGCAGCGGGTGGGACACGGGCAATCAGCCCCAGCATTTT
J: TRBJ1-1; V: TRBV28; D: -; size: many; CDR3: CASTLPGSTEAFF; DNA: TGTGCCAGCACCCTCCCGGGGAGCACTGAAGCTTTCTTT
J: TRBJ1-2; V: TRBV2; D: -; size: many; CDR3: CASSEGILGYGYTF; DNA: TGTGCCAGCAGTGAAGGGATCTTGGGGTATGGCTACACCTTC
J: TRBJ1-2; V: TRBV9; D: -; size: many; CDR3: CASSVETGLGYTF; DNA: TGTGCCAGCAGCGTAGAAACAGGCCTTGGCTACACCTTC
J: TRBJ1-5; V: TRBV6-1; D: -; size: -; CDR3: CASSDSWTVPNQPQHF; DNA: TGTGCCAGCAGTGATTCCTGGACAGTGCCTAATCAGCCCCAGCATTTT
J: TRBJ2-7; V: TRBV11-2; D: -; size: many; CDR3: CASSLGKGDEQYF; DNA: TGTGCCAGCAGCTTAGGGAAGGGTGACGAGCAGTACTTC
J: TRBJ2-2; V: TRBV10-3; D: -; size: -; CDR3: CAISASLGTGELFF; DNA: TGTGCCATCAGTGCTAGCTTGGGCACCGGGGAGCTGTTTTTT
J: TRBJ1-2; V: TRBV19; D: -; size: -; CDR3: CASSTQGDRYGYTF; DNA: TGTGCCAGTAGTACTCAAGGGGATCGGTATGGCTACACCTTC
J: TRBJ1-5; V: TRBV18; D: TRBD1; size: once; CDR3: CASSPPGQGHPQPQHF; DNA: TGTGCCAGCTCACCACCCGGACAGGGGCATCCTCAGCCCCAGCATTTT
J: TRBJ1-6; V: TRBV2; D: -; size: many; CDR3: CASSAGRARSPLHF; DNA: TGTGCCAGCAGTGCCGGGAGGGCAAGGTCACCCCTCCACTTT
J: TRBJ2-7; V: TRBV4-1; D: -; size: few; CDR3: CASSLWPSSNYEQYF; DNA: TGCGCCAGCAGCCTGTGGCCGTCATCGAACTACGAGCAGTACTTC
J: TRBJ1-3; V: TRBV7-9; D: -; size: many; CDR3: CASSFQSSDTIYF; DNA: TGTGCCAGCAGCTTTCAAAGTTCGGACACCATATATTTT
J: TRBJ2-7; V: TRBV20-1; D: -; size: many; CDR3: CSARSPADYEQYF; DNA: TGCAGTGCTAGATCTCCCGCGGACTACGAGCAGTACTTC
J: TRBJ1-2; V: TRBV20-1; D: -; size: many; CDR3: CSAQPADDRSSDSNYGYTF; DNA: TGCAGTGCTCAGCCGGCCGACGACAGGTCCTCCGACTCGAACTATGGCTACACCTTC
J: TRBJ2-7; V: TRBV24-1; D: TRBD1; size: -; CDR3: CATSETGTGYEQYF; DNA: TGTGCCACCAGTGAGACAGGGACGGGATACGAGCAGTACTTC
J: TRBJ2-2; V: TRBV7-2; D: -; size: many; CDR3: CASSLFPFAGELFF; DNA: TGTGCCAGCAGCTTATTCCCGTTCGCCGGGGAGCTGTTTTTT
J: TRBJ1-5; V: TRBV6-1; D: -; size: few; CDR3: CASTVGGRVGSNQPQHF; DNA: TGTGCCAGCACTGTCGGGGGGCGCGTCGGTAGCAATCAGCCCCAGCATTTT
J: TRBJ2-5; V: TRBV6-2/TRBV6-3; D: -; size: -; CDR3: CASSSLDHHKTQYF; DNA: TGTGCCAGCAGTTCCTTGGACCACCATAAGACCCAGTACTTC
J: TRBJ1-1; V: TRBV11-2; D: -; size: -; CDR3: CASSSAIKGVTEAFF; DNA: TGTGCCAGCAGCTCTGCTATCAAGGGAGTCACTGAAGCTTTCTTT
J: TRBJ2-7; V: TRBV14; D: -; size: few; CDR3: CASSKRWGLTWEQYF; DNA: TGTGCCAGCAGCAAAAGATGGGGACTGACGTGGGAGCAGTACTTC
J: TRBJ1-4; V: TRBV6-1; D: -; size: few; CDR3: CASSEWVRRDEKLFF; DNA: TGTGCCAGCAGTGAATGGGTCAGGCGGGATGAAAAACTGTTTTTT